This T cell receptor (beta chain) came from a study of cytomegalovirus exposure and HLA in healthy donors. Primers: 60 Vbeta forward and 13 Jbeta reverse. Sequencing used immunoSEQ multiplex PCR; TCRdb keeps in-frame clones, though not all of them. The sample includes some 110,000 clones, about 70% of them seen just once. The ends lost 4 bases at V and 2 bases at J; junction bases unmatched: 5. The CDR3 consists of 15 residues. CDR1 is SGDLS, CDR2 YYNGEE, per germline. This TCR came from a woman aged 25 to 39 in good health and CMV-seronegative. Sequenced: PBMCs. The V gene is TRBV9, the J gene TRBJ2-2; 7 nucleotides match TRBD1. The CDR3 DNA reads TGTGCCAGCAGCTTGGGACAGACCAACACCGGGGAGCTGTTTTTT. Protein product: CASSLGQTNTGELFF.